This TCR beta chain was documented in a study of CD8 T cells in Susac syndrome. Study-wide points: As the study acknowledged, the number of individuals in its TCR sequencing and HLA analysis was relatively small.

Of note for this clonotype: Antigen unknown.

The authors reverse transcribed about 0.5 to 1 ug RNA with random hexamers. From the immunoSEQ multiplex PCR reads, TCRdb called clonotypes with MiXCR, one entry per CDR3 protein. The sample contains 150,000 to 200,000 distinct CDR3 sequences, around 93% of which appear only once. Sequencing targeted TCR beta in blood CD8+ and CD4+ T cells. Sequenced input: CD4+ T cells from PBMCs. This clonotype was obtained from a human donor in good health.

The DNA for the CDR3 is TGTGCCAGCACCTCCGGGGGGCCCGGCTACACCTTC. Translation gives CASTSGGPGYTF. The chain recombines TRBV2 with TRBJ1-2; TRBD1 is a possible D gene (6 bases). From germline, CDR1 is SNHLY and CDR2 FYNNEI. The V and J ends lost 7 bases and 8 bases respectively, with 14 bases between them. The CDR3 covers 12 residues.